Below, 2 T cell receptor beta chains from the same sample are listed, as sequenced in a study of cytomegalovirus exposure and HLA in healthy donors. The PCR contained 60 Vbeta and 13 Jbeta primers. Sequencing used immunoSEQ multiplex PCR; TCRdb keeps in-frame clones, though not all of them. The table records tens of thousands of clones, 79% of them present only once. Sequenced material: PBMCs. Receptors were obtained from a woman aged 40 to 49 in good health and CMV-seropositive.

The chain links TRBV29-1 to TRBJ1-1; D might be TRBD1 (5 bases). With 3 bases removed from V and 1 base from J, the gap between germline ends came to 18 bases. CDR3 length: 16 amino acids. Per germline, CDR1 SQVTM and CDR2 ANQGSEA. The DNA for the CDR3 is TGCAGCGTTGAGGCCATCCGAGGGGAGGGGAACACTGAAGCTTTCTTT. Protein sequence: CSVEAIRGEGNTEAFF.

The genes are TRBV7-9 and TRBJ2-3, with D uncertain. The CDR3 length is 14 residues. V dropped 8 bases and J dropped 3 bases, with 15 bases sitting between them. Germline V gene data show CDR1 as SEHNR and CDR2 as FQNEAQ (reference sequence). CDR3 DNA sequence: TGTGCCAGCCGCCGCACCCCTAGGACAGATACGCAGTATTTT. Residues: CASRRTPRTDTQYF.